The rows below give T cell receptor beta chains drawn from one sample of a study of blood T cell repertoires in COVID-19. The protocol was immunoSEQ multiplex PCR, while the TCRdb copy is restricted to in-frame clones and leaves out a portion. The sample lists 4,000 to 5,500 clones; 88% were seen once. The specimen was peripheral blood. These receptors originate from a man between 65 and 85 years old with COVID-19, enrolled during active disease. The CDR3 runs from the conserved cysteine through the conserved F or W. D genes are given only for firm matches. Clone sizes are given selectively: once, few, many, or a class where the clone is expanded.

>TRBV11-2|TRBD2|.|TRBJ2-2
TGTGCTACTAATGGCGGGGGGGCCCTCGGCACCGGGGAGCTGTTTTTT
CATNGGGALGTGELFF
>TRBV29-1|.|.|TRBJ1-1
TGCAGCGTTCCACCTATGAACACTGAAGCTTTCTTT
CSVPPMNTEAFF
>TRBV5-1|TRBD1|.|TRBJ2-7
TGCGCCAGCGGTCACCGGGACAGGGGTATGTACGAGCAGTACTTC
CASGHRDRGMYEQYF
>TRBV11-3|TRBD2|.|TRBJ2-5
TGTGCCAGCAGCTTAGGGGCGCGGGGGCAAGAGACCCAGTACTTC
CASSLGARGQETQYF
>TRBV2|TRBD2|once|TRBJ2-1
TGTGCCAGCAGTGTGTTCGGACTAGCGGACAATGAGCAGTTCTTC
CASSVFGLADNEQFF
>TRBV7-9|.|.|TRBJ1-2
TGTGCCAGCAGCTTAGTGCTGGGAGATGGCTACACCTTC
CASSLVLGDGYTF
>TRBV19|.|hyperexpanded|TRBJ2-1
TGTGCCAGTAAAACGGGGACCTACAATGAGCAGTTCTTC
CASKTGTYNEQFF
>TRBV7-6|.|.|TRBJ2-1
TGTGCCAGCAGCTTAGAACGGGATGAGCAGTTCTTC
CASSLERDEQFF
>TRBV14|TRBD2|.|TRBJ2-7
TGTGCCAGCAGCCAAGATCTGGGACTAGCGGAGCAGTACTTC
CASSQDLGLAEQYF
>TRBV19|.|.|TRBJ2-3
TGTGCCAGTAGTTTAACAGAGACAGATACGCAGTATTTT
CASSLTETDTQYF
>TRBV7-9|.|.|TRBJ2-3
TGTGCCAGCAGCCCCTCGGCCACAGCTACGCAGTATTTT
CASSPSATATQYF
>TRBV14|.|.|TRBJ2-1
TGTGCCAGCAGCCAAGACAAGGGGGGGAATGAGCAGTTCTTC
CASSQDKGGNEQFF
>TRBV4-1|.|.|TRBJ1-4
TGCGCCAGCAGCCATTTATGGTCCATTGCGGGGGAAAAACTGTTTTTT
CASSHLWSIAGEKLFF
>TRBV30|TRBD2|.|TRBJ2-5
TGTGCCCTGGGAAGACTAGCGTCAACGCAAGAGACCCAGTACTTC
CALGRLASTQETQYF
>TRBV24-1|.|.|TRBJ1-1
TGTGCCACCAGTGCGGGGGGAGGAGACACTGAAGCTTTCTTT
CATSAGGGDTEAFF
>TRBV27|.|.|TRBJ2-7
TGTGCCAGCAGTTTTAGGACTTTCTACGAGCAGTACTTC
CASSFRTFYEQYF
>TRBV6-5|.|.|TRBJ1-3
TGTGCCAGCAAACCGAGCTCTGGAAACACCATATATTTT
CASKPSSGNTIYF
>TRBV2|TRBD1|.|TRBJ2-2
TGTGCCAGCAGGACAGGGGCCGTGGACACCGGGGAGCTGTTTTTT
CASRTGAVDTGELFF
>TRBV30|.|.|TRBJ1-5
TGTGCCTGGAGCCAGGGAGGCCATAGCAATCAGCCCCAGCATTTT
CAWSQGGHSNQPQHF
>TRBV5-1|TRBD2|.|TRBJ2-3
TGCGCCAGCAGCTTGAAGAGCGGGAGGTCGGGTGACACAGATACGCAGTATTTT
CASSLKSGRSGDTDTQYF
>TRBV5-4|TRBD1|few|TRBJ1-2
TGTGCCAGCAGCCCAGGGGGCGTTGGCTACACCTTC
CASSPGGVGYTF
>TRBV27|.|.|TRBJ2-7
TGTGCCAGCAGTCCCCTGGGGCGTTCCTACGAGCAGTACTTC
CASSPLGRSYEQYF
>TRBV4-1|.|.|TRBJ2-1
TGCGCCAGCAGCCCGGGGGGCCAAAATGAGCAGTTCTTC
CASSPGGQNEQFF
>TRBV27|.|.|TRBJ2-7
TGTGCCAGCAGTTTAATATTGAGGCAGGGTCACGAGCAGTACTTC
CASSLILRQGHEQYF
>TRBV4-1|.|.|TRBJ2-7
TGCGCCAGCAGCCAAGGCCAGGGTCGGAGAACGGGCTACGAGCAGTACTTC
CASSQGQGRRTGYEQYF
>TRBV5-1|TRBD2|once|TRBJ2-3
TGCGCCAGCAGCTTTTGGCCTAGCGGGGGAGGTGCTAGCACAGATACGCAGTATTTT
CASSFWPSGGGASTDTQYF
>TRBV5-6|.|.|TRBJ1-2
TGTGCCAGCAGCACCCTAGGGAGCTATGGCTACACCTTC
CASSTLGSYGYTF
>TRBV7-9|TRBD1|.|TRBJ1-1
TGTGCCAGCAGCTTTTCCCCCCGCAGGGGGGAGACTGAAGCTTTCTTT
CASSFSPRRGETEAFF
>TRBV6-1|.|.|TRBJ2-1
TGTGCCAGCCGTCCTTCCTACAATGAGCAGTTCTTC
CASRPSYNEQFF
>TRBV10-2|TRBD1|.|TRBJ1-4
TGCGCCAGCAGTGGGACAGGGACTAATGAAAAACTGTTTTTT
CASSGTGTNEKLFF
>TRBV30|.|.|TRBJ1-1
TGTGCCTGGAGTGTAGGGAGCTGGGCTGAAGCTTTCTTT
CAWSVGSWAEAFF
>TRBV25-1|.|.|TRBJ1-1
TGTGCCAGCATGTGGCCTGAAGCTTTCTTT
CASMWPEAFF
>TRBV6-2/TRBV6-3|TRBD1|.|TRBJ1-2
TGTGCCAGCAGTTGGAGGGCAGGGGGCTTTGGCTACACCTTC
CASSWRAGGFGYTF
>TRBV30|.|.|TRBJ1-5
TGTGCCTGGAGTAAACATAGCAATCAGCCCCAGCATTTT
CAWSKHSNQPQHF
>TRBV7-9|.|.|TRBJ1-1
TGTGCCACGTTTCGGGGAGGGGTTGAAGCTTTCTTT
CATFRGGVEAFF
>TRBV7-9|TRBD1|.|TRBJ2-7
TGTGCCAGCAGCCCAGGGGGCTCCTACGAGCAGTACTTC
CASSPGGSYEQYF
>TRBV19|.|once|TRBJ2-1
TGTGCCAGTAGTCCTGGACAGAGCTCCTACAATGAGCAGTTCTTC
CASSPGQSSYNEQFF
>TRBV25-1|TRBD2|.|TRBJ2-5
TGTGCCAGCAGTGAGGGGGGGAGGCGCCTCCAAGAGACCCAGTACTTC
CASSEGGRRLQETQYF
>TRBV11-2|.|.|TRBJ2-2
TGTGCCAGCAGCCTTTTCATGGACCGCAGGGTAACCGGGGAGCTGTTTTTT
CASSLFMDRRVTGELFF
>TRBV12-5|.|.|TRBJ2-1
TGTGCTAGTGGTTTGGAGGGACTCTCTGGCAGTGAGCAGTTCTTC
CASGLEGLSGSEQFF
>TRBV5-1|.|few|TRBJ1-2
TGCGCCAGCAGCTCGGACAGTCCTAACTATGGCTACACCTTC
CASSSDSPNYGYTF
>TRBV18|TRBD2|.|TRBJ2-7
TGTGCCAGCTCACCTAACGGACTAGCGGCCTCCTACGAGCAGTACTTC
CASSPNGLAASYEQYF
>TRBV6-5|.|.|TRBJ1-5
TGTGCCAGCACCCCGGGACATCTTAGCAATCAGCCCCAGCATTTT
CASTPGHLSNQPQHF
>TRBV11-2|TRBD1|once|TRBJ2-7
TGTGCCAGCAGCCAGGGGGCAGGGGGATACGAGCAGTACTTC
CASSQGAGGYEQYF
>TRBV30|.|.|TRBJ1-2
TGTGCCTGGAGTGTATTATTCGGGGACACTAACTATGGCTACACCTTC
CAWSVLFGDTNYGYTF
>TRBV5-1|TRBD1|.|TRBJ2-7
TGCGCCAGCAGCTTAGGACAGGGGACCACCTACGAGCAGTACTTC
CASSLGQGTTYEQYF
>TRBV27|.|.|TRBJ2-1
TGTGCCAGCAGTTTCCGACGGGACATCTACAATGAGCAGTTCTTC
CASSFRRDIYNEQFF
>TRBV5-1|.|few|TRBJ1-4
TGCGCCAGCAGCTTGGCCGGGAACGACCGAAACCGAAAACTGTTTTTT
CASSLAGNDRNRKLFF
>TRBV19|.|.|TRBJ1-2
TGTGCCAGTAGTATCAGGTGGGACTATGGCTACACCTTC
CASSIRWDYGYTF
>TRBV7-9|.|.|TRBJ2-1
TGTGCCAGCAGCTTCGGACTCTACAATGAGCAGTTCTTC
CASSFGLYNEQFF
>TRBV6-2/TRBV6-3|TRBD2|.|TRBJ2-3
TGTGCCAGCAGCCCTCTAGCGGATTACACAGATACGCAGTATTTT
CASSPLADYTDTQYF
>TRBV13|TRBD1|.|TRBJ1-5
TGTGCCAGCAGCACAGGGGCTCAGCCCCAGCATTTT
CASSTGAQPQHF
>TRBV20-1|.|.|TRBJ1-5
TGCAGTGCTAGTTACAGCCGAAATCAGCCCCAGCATTTT
CSASYSRNQPQHF
>TRBV10-2|TRBD2|.|TRBJ2-1
TGCGCCAGCAGTGAAGGCCTAGCGGGAGGAAGGGGAGAGTTCTTC
CASSEGLAGGRGEFF
>TRBV3-1/TRBV3-2|.|.|TRBJ1-3
TGTGCCAGCGGGGGGACTGCCGACTCTGGAAACACCATATATTTT
CASGGTADSGNTIYF